A selection of T cell receptor beta chains follows, all from one sample in a study of regulatory T cells in long-lasting Graves disease. TCRdb re-analysed the multiplex PCR reads in MiXCR, keeping a single row per CDR3 protein. This sample has 400,000 to 500,000 distinct CDR3 sequences; around 21% occur once, and the top ten carry less than 9%. Source: peripheral blood mononuclear cells (PBMCs), taken when the disease was refractory, from a patient treated with antithyroid drugs. Source of these receptors: a female donor with Graves disease. The CDR3 runs from the conserved cysteine through the conserved F or W. A D gene is named only where the DNA matches it firmly. Clone size appears in some rows only: once, few, many, or a class for an expanded clone.

j_gene: TRBJ2-7; abundance: few; d_gene: NA; v_gene: TRBV27; CDR3nt: TGTGCCAGCAAACTTCAGGGATTCCACGAGCAGTACTTC; CDR3aa: CASKLQGFHEQYF
j_gene: TRBJ2-7; abundance: NA; d_gene: TRBD2; v_gene: TRBV20-1; CDR3nt: TGCAGTGCTAATGCGGCGGGAGTAGAAGGGGACTTC; CDR3aa: CSANAAGVEGDF
j_gene: TRBJ2-1; abundance: NA; d_gene: NA; v_gene: TRBV7-2; CDR3nt: TGTGCCAGCAGCTTTAGATGGAACAGAGGGCGATTTGTTGAGCAGTTCTTC; CDR3aa: CASSFRWNRGRFVEQFF
j_gene: TRBJ1-2; abundance: NA; d_gene: TRBD1; v_gene: TRBV29-1; CDR3nt: TGCAGCGTAGAAACCGGGACAGGCTATGGCTACACCTTC; CDR3aa: CSVETGTGYGYTF
j_gene: TRBJ2-3; abundance: NA; d_gene: TRBD2; v_gene: TRBV30; CDR3nt: TGTGCCTGGAGTCATGGGGGGAGGGAAACGCAGTATTTT; CDR3aa: CAWSHGGRETQYF
j_gene: TRBJ2-7; abundance: NA; d_gene: TRBD2; v_gene: TRBV3-1; CDR3nt: TGTGCCAGCAGCACAGGGACTAGCGGGATCCGGCCCTACGAGCAGTACTTC; CDR3aa: CASSTGTSGIRPYEQYF
j_gene: TRBJ2-5; abundance: few; d_gene: NA; v_gene: TRBV20-1; CDR3nt: TGCAGTGCTACCTCTGGGGGGCAAGAGACCCAGTACTTC; CDR3aa: CSATSGGQETQYF
j_gene: TRBJ2-7; abundance: few; d_gene: TRBD2; v_gene: TRBV2; CDR3nt: TGTGCCAGCAGTGGGGACCGACTAGCGGCAATATCCTACGAGCAGTACTTC; CDR3aa: CASSGDRLAAISYEQYF
j_gene: TRBJ1-1; abundance: NA; d_gene: TRBD1; v_gene: TRBV28; CDR3nt: TGTGCCAGCAGCACCGGGGACAGGGGGCGGGGGGGCACTGAAGCTTTCTTT; CDR3aa: CASSTGDRGRGGTEAFF
j_gene: TRBJ2-5; abundance: NA; d_gene: NA; v_gene: TRBV7-9; CDR3nt: TGTGCCAGCAGCTTAGCTAGAGGGCCCCTTCTTGGGACCCAGTACTTC; CDR3aa: CASSLARGPLLGTQYF
j_gene: TRBJ2-2; abundance: few; d_gene: TRBD1; v_gene: TRBV7-6; CDR3nt: TGTGCCAGCAGCTTTTTACCACAGGGGGCTGACACCGGGGAGCTGTTTTTT; CDR3aa: CASSFLPQGADTGELFF
j_gene: TRBJ2-5; abundance: many; d_gene: TRBD2; v_gene: TRBV20-1; CDR3nt: TGCAGTGCTAGGGGGACTAGCGGGACCCAAGAGACCCAGTACTTC; CDR3aa: CSARGTSGTQETQYF
j_gene: TRBJ1-5; abundance: NA; d_gene: NA; v_gene: TRBV5-4; CDR3nt: TGTGCCAGCAGCTTGTGGGGATCCGGTCAGCCCCAGCATTTT; CDR3aa: CASSLWGSGQPQHF
j_gene: TRBJ1-1; abundance: NA; d_gene: TRBD1; v_gene: TRBV28; CDR3nt: TGTGCCAGCAGTGAGGGGGCGTTTAAAGCTTTCTTT; CDR3aa: CASSEGAFKAFF
j_gene: TRBJ2-1; abundance: NA; d_gene: NA; v_gene: TRBV7-9; CDR3nt: TGTGCCAGCAGCTTACCCAATGAGCAGTTCTTC; CDR3aa: CASSLPNEQFF
j_gene: TRBJ2-7; abundance: NA; d_gene: NA; v_gene: TRBV13; CDR3nt: TGTGCCAGCAGCTTAGAATTCCAGGGCTCTCACGAGCAGTACTTC; CDR3aa: CASSLEFQGSHEQYF
j_gene: TRBJ2-6; abundance: NA; d_gene: NA; v_gene: TRBV30; CDR3nt: TGTGCCTGGAGTGTGGGCTCTGGGGCCAACGTCCTGACTTTC; CDR3aa: CAWSVGSGANVLTF
j_gene: TRBJ1-2; abundance: many; d_gene: TRBD1; v_gene: TRBV2; CDR3nt: TGTGCCAGCAGACAGGGGGGGTATGGCTACACCTTC; CDR3aa: CASRQGGYGYTF
j_gene: TRBJ1-1; abundance: few; d_gene: NA; v_gene: TRBV5-1; CDR3nt: TGCGCCAGCAGCCACGATGGGGGGGTTAGCACTGAAGCTTTCTTT; CDR3aa: CASSHDGGVSTEAFF
j_gene: TRBJ1-5; abundance: NA; d_gene: TRBD1; v_gene: TRBV28; CDR3nt: TGTGCCAGCAATCTCGGAAGGGGGCCCCGGTGGAGCAATCAGCCCCAGCATTTT; CDR3aa: CASNLGRGPRWSNQPQHF
j_gene: TRBJ2-7; abundance: NA; d_gene: NA; v_gene: TRBV20-1; CDR3nt: TGCAGTGCTAGACCTCGGGATAACTACGAGCAGTACTTC; CDR3aa: CSARPRDNYEQYF
j_gene: TRBJ1-2; abundance: NA; d_gene: NA; v_gene: TRBV29-1; CDR3nt: TGCAGCGTTGAAGATCTGTTCAGCGACCTCTATGGCTACATCTTC; CDR3aa: CSVEDLFSDLYGYIF
j_gene: TRBJ2-5; abundance: few; d_gene: TRBD2; v_gene: TRBV9; CDR3nt: TGTGCCAGCAGCTCCCGGGGGGGTGAGACCCAGTACTTC; CDR3aa: CASSSRGGETQYF
j_gene: TRBJ1-2; abundance: many; d_gene: NA; v_gene: TRBV5-1; CDR3nt: TGCGCCAGCAGCTTGATGCAGACGAAAGGCTTCTATGGCTACACCTTC; CDR3aa: CASSLMQTKGFYGYTF
j_gene: TRBJ2-7; abundance: many; d_gene: NA; v_gene: TRBV27; CDR3nt: TGTGCCAGCAGCACCCCTCTGGGCGAGCAGTACTTC; CDR3aa: CASSTPLGEQYF
j_gene: TRBJ1-1; abundance: many; d_gene: NA; v_gene: TRBV12-3/TRBV12-4; CDR3nt: TGTGCCAGCAGACCCAACAGGGTTCGGGACGCTGAAGCTTTCTTT; CDR3aa: CASRPNRVRDAEAFF
j_gene: TRBJ1-5; abundance: few; d_gene: NA; v_gene: TRBV6-1; CDR3nt: TGTGCCAGCAGGACCGGACATAGCAATCAGCCCCAGCATTTT; CDR3aa: CASRTGHSNQPQHF
j_gene: TRBJ1-2; abundance: many; d_gene: NA; v_gene: TRBV7-9; CDR3nt: TGTGCCAGCAGCTTGGCAGGGGTAGTCTATGGCTACACCTTC; CDR3aa: CASSLAGVVYGYTF
j_gene: TRBJ1-2; abundance: many; d_gene: NA; v_gene: TRBV12-3/TRBV12-4; CDR3nt: TGTGCCAGCACTCAGGGATCACATGGCTACACCTTC; CDR3aa: CASTQGSHGYTF
j_gene: TRBJ2-7; abundance: once; d_gene: NA; v_gene: TRBV5-6; CDR3nt: TGTGCCAGCAGCCCCTCAACGGGGCTGGGGGGCAACGAGCAGTACTTC; CDR3aa: CASSPSTGLGGNEQYF
j_gene: TRBJ2-4; abundance: NA; d_gene: NA; v_gene: TRBV9; CDR3nt: TGTGCCAGCAGCGTAGGGGACACCTGGGGCAAAAACATTCAGTACTTC; CDR3aa: CASSVGDTWGKNIQYF
j_gene: TRBJ1-2; abundance: few; d_gene: NA; v_gene: TRBV7-2; CDR3nt: TGTGCCAGCAGCTTAAGACGGGGCTATGGCTACACCTTC; CDR3aa: CASSLRRGYGYTF
j_gene: TRBJ2-7; abundance: many; d_gene: NA; v_gene: TRBV6-2/TRBV6-3; CDR3nt: TGTGCCAGCAGTTACGGTGGGCAGGGCGTCTACGAGCAGTACTTC; CDR3aa: CASSYGGQGVYEQYF
j_gene: TRBJ2-7; abundance: NA; d_gene: NA; v_gene: TRBV19; CDR3nt: TGTGCCAGTAGTACGACACCCTCCTACGAGCAGTACTTC; CDR3aa: CASSTTPSYEQYF
j_gene: TRBJ1-3; abundance: NA; d_gene: NA; v_gene: TRBV6-5; CDR3nt: TGTGCCAGCAGTTACATTTCGGGCGGAAACACCATATATTTT; CDR3aa: CASSYISGGNTIYF
j_gene: TRBJ1-1; abundance: many; d_gene: NA; v_gene: TRBV20-1; CDR3nt: TGCAGTGCTAGAGGTCATAGGACTGAAGCTTTCTTT; CDR3aa: CSARGHRTEAFF
j_gene: TRBJ2-7; abundance: many; d_gene: NA; v_gene: TRBV3-1; CDR3nt: TGTGCCAGCAGCCAAGGACCCACCGGCGCCTACGAGCAGTACTTC; CDR3aa: CASSQGPTGAYEQYF
j_gene: TRBJ2-7; abundance: few; d_gene: NA; v_gene: TRBV19; CDR3nt: TGTGCCAGTAGTATATCGCCGTTAGGCCCCTACGAGCAGTACTTC; CDR3aa: CASSISPLGPYEQYF
j_gene: TRBJ2-7; abundance: NA; d_gene: NA; v_gene: TRBV7-2; CDR3nt: TGTGCCAGCAGCCGGCTCGGCCCAACCTACGAGCAGTACTTC; CDR3aa: CASSRLGPTYEQYF
j_gene: TRBJ2-1; abundance: NA; d_gene: TRBD2; v_gene: TRBV6-2/TRBV6-3; CDR3nt: TGTGCCAGCAGAGGAGCGGGAGGGCCCTACAATGAGCAGTTCTTC; CDR3aa: CASRGAGGPYNEQFF
j_gene: TRBJ2-7; abundance: many; d_gene: NA; v_gene: TRBV20-1; CDR3nt: TGCAGTGCCAGACCCTTGAACACGTACGAGCAGTACTTC; CDR3aa: CSARPLNTYEQYF
j_gene: TRBJ1-6; abundance: many; d_gene: TRBD1; v_gene: TRBV27; CDR3nt: TGTGCCAGCAGTCGGACAGGAAGGAATAATTCACCCCTCCACTTT; CDR3aa: CASSRTGRNNSPLHF
j_gene: TRBJ1-1; abundance: many; d_gene: TRBD1; v_gene: TRBV5-1; CDR3nt: TGCGCCAGCACTTACGGACAGGGATATGAAGCTTTCTTT; CDR3aa: CASTYGQGYEAFF
j_gene: TRBJ2-7; abundance: NA; d_gene: TRBD1; v_gene: TRBV7-2; CDR3nt: TGTGCCAGCAGCCCCCACAGTCCCGGACAGGGGTTAAACGAGCAGTACTTC; CDR3aa: CASSPHSPGQGLNEQYF
j_gene: TRBJ2-3; abundance: NA; d_gene: NA; v_gene: TRBV28; CDR3nt: TGTGCCAGCACTACGCGGACCAAGGATACGCAGTATTTT; CDR3aa: CASTTRTKDTQYF
j_gene: TRBJ1-2; abundance: many; d_gene: TRBD1; v_gene: TRBV2; CDR3nt: TGTGCCTGCTCGTTGGGGACAGGGCCCAACTATGGCTACACCTTC; CDR3aa: CACSLGTGPNYGYTF
j_gene: TRBJ1-5; abundance: NA; d_gene: NA; v_gene: TRBV29-1; CDR3nt: TGCAGCGCAAACTCCAGTGGGGGGGTTTATAGCAATCAGCCCCAGCATTTT; CDR3aa: CSANSSGGVYSNQPQHF
j_gene: TRBJ2-7; abundance: many; d_gene: NA; v_gene: TRBV27; CDR3nt: TGTGCCAGCAGTTTAGCGCGGAACTCCTACGAGCAGTACTTC; CDR3aa: CASSLARNSYEQYF
j_gene: TRBJ1-5; abundance: many; d_gene: TRBD1; v_gene: TRBV6-1; CDR3nt: TGTGCCAGCAGTCAAAGACAGGGGGCCCAGCCCCAGCATTTT; CDR3aa: CASSQRQGAQPQHF
j_gene: TRBJ2-6; abundance: many; d_gene: NA; v_gene: TRBV24-1; CDR3nt: TGTGCCACCAGTGATTCGCTGGGTTCTGGGGCCAACGTCCTGACTTTC; CDR3aa: CATSDSLGSGANVLTF
j_gene: TRBJ1-1; abundance: many; d_gene: NA; v_gene: TRBV5-1; CDR3nt: TGCGCCAGCAGCTACAGGGATCCCGATGGAGGTGAAGCTTTCTTT; CDR3aa: CASSYRDPDGGEAFF